The text below deals with one T cell receptor (beta chain). Its cognate antigen has yet to be identified. No much larger clone exists at a distance of one base, and base qualities are not known. Library prep was done by PCR. DNA from cultured CD4+ T cells underwent TCR sequencing with the Oncomine TCR Beta short-read assay at the Johns Hopkins FTIC core. The QIAamp micro DNA kit was used to extract genomic DNA from the cultured CD4+ T cells. Oncomine TCR Beta libraries from cultured CD4+ T cells were pooled using unique dual indexes and sequenced on an Illumina iSeq 100. Turning to the authors' computational methods: Non-productive sequences were removed, and CDR3s not starting with C, not ending with F or W, or shorter than 7 amino acids were discarded. Antigen-specific clonotypes were identified with the MANAFEST web application by comparing peptide-stimulated wells with reference and other culture wells. An FDR below 0.05, an odds ratio above 5, and a productive frequency above 0.1% in at least two of three replicate wells were required for clones to be considered positive. A clonotype was classed as cross-reactive if the clonotype showed significant expansion both in SARS-CoV-2 spike wells and in at least one common cold coronavirus spike condition. Similarity between CDR3 sequences was evaluated in R version 3.6.1 using Levenshtein distances (stringdist) and unrooted phylogenetic trees (ape). The public reads were quality trimmed at Q25 with fastp and then assembled into clones with MiXCR by TCRdb, keeping productive beta chains. CDR3 protein sequences are deduplicated, and each keeps its most common genes and DNA. These V and J calls are TCRdb output, not the study's own analysis. This sample holds roughly 14,000 distinct CDR3 sequences; roughly two thirds were observed only once. Less than 20% of the sample is taken by the ten largest.

The treatment or condition tag for this specimen amounts to: 10-day PBMC culture with coronavirus spike peptide pools or control peptides (ViraFEST assay). To expand antigen-specific T cells with peptide pools and then pick out the expanded clonotypes through TCR sequencing, the study relied on the ViraFEST assay. The positive SARS-CoV-2 PCR tests of the convalescent patients were dated from March to December 2020, before the Alpha, Beta and Delta variants emerged in the United States. Each well held fewer than 2.5 million PBMCs cultured with 9 to 10 ug/ml peptide pools in IMDM containing around 5% human AB serum and roughly 10 IU/ml IL-2. Half of the culture medium was replaced with fresh IL-2-containing medium on days 3 and 7. After about 11 days of culture, CD4+ T cells were isolated by negative selection using the EasySep CD4+ T cell isolation kit. Ficoll-Paque Plus gradient centrifugation was used to isolate PBMCs from whole blood, and the isolated PBMCs were then either used fresh or cryopreserved at -140C. Each culture condition was generally run in triplicate wells.

For this chain, trimming is 9 bases at the V end and 4 bases at the J end, and the number of junction bases without a gene match is 11. There are 16 amino acids in the CDR3, from cysteine to phenylalanine inclusive. Just the 48-base CDR3 DNA is kept, in frame starting at base 1. For CDR1 and CDR2, the germline V gene lists SNHLY and FYNNEI. This record comes from a study of vaccination and CD4 T cells after COVID-19 (dated by TCRdb to 2021 to 2024). Describing the broader study: Convalescent patients had a positive SARS-CoV-2 result on nasal swab PCR, and of these patients, fewer than ten had mild disease and one had severe disease. The spike-specific CD4+ TCR repertoire was compared before and after mRNA vaccination in ten to eleven COVID-19 convalescent patients and a handful of infection-naive healthy vaccine recipients. Post-COVID blood samples were collected from convalescent patients a median of approximately 93 days after diagnosis, with a range of roughly 35 to 180 days. In the convalescent cohort there were six males and four females, among whom were two Hispanic individuals, seven Caucasians, two Asians and one multiracial person. Post-vaccine blood samples were obtained a median of about 70 days after the second vaccine dose, with a range of roughly 14 to 241 days. For stimulating the cultures, overlapping spike peptide pools were used, derived from SARS-CoV-2 as well as from the common cold coronaviruses HCoV-NL63, HCoV-OC43 and HCoV-229E. Control cultures used a CEFX viral epitope pool as positive control, an HIV-1 Nef peptide pool as negative control, or no peptide. Two doses of either the Pfizer-BioNTech BNT162b2 vaccine (n=8) or the Moderna mRNA-1273 vaccine (n=2) were administered to participants.

What the study reported, not specific to this receptor: The number of convalescent patients in the study was relatively small, and the study did not examine early timepoints following natural infection. In convalescent patients, a median 86.3% of post-vaccine SARS-CoV-2-reactive clones were detected only after vaccination, and vaccine-specific priming was suggested by this finding. Of the vaccine-specific clones in convalescent patients, 304 of 307, or nearly all, reacted only to SARS-CoV-2 spike and did not cross-react with common cold coronaviruses. The median number of SARS-CoV-2-reactive clonotypes rose from about 23 after infection to 30 to 45 after vaccination, but the change was not significant.

The material sequenced was CD4+ T cells from blood, cultured in vitro. The chain uses TRBV2 and TRBJ2-5; the junction holds 13 bases that match TRBD2. The TCR sequence derives from a human donor who had recovered from COVID-19. The bases read TGTGCCAGTAGTAACCCGGGACTAGCGGGAATAGAGACCCAGTACTTC. Protein translation: CASSNPGLAGIETQYF.